Listed below are T cell receptor beta chains from one sample, sequenced in a study of blood T cell repertoires in COVID-19. Clones were read by immunoSEQ multiplex PCR, and TCRdb kept only the in-frame ones, dropping some. The table has around 300,000 clones, 85% to 90% seen once. Source material: peripheral blood. The receptors shown here come from a woman aged 40 to 49 with acute or convalescent COVID-19. Both conserved end residues are part of each CDR3. The D gene is left open where the match is weak. The size of a clone is reported for some rows only, either as once, few or many, or as a class for expanded clones.

V gene	J gene	D gene	clone size	CDR3 DNA	CDR3 protein
TRBV24-1	TRBJ1-4	-	once	TGTGCCACCAGTGATTTTAGAGCCCCTGGAAAACTGTTTTTT	CATSDFRAPGKLFF
TRBV3-1/TRBV3-2	TRBJ1-6	-	few	TGTGCCAGCAGCCAAGATATGGGCAGCCGGCCCCAGTTCCACTTT	CASSQDMGSRPQFHF
TRBV5-1	TRBJ2-5	-	-	TGCGCCAGCAGTTTGCTCCGGGACTACCAAGAGACCCAGTACTTC	CASSLLRDYQETQYF
TRBV3-1/TRBV3-2	TRBJ2-2	-	many	TGTGCCAGCAGCCAAACCTGGGGGGGGCAGCCGAACACCGGGGAGCTGTTTTTT	CASSQTWGGQPNTGELFF
TRBV5-6	TRBJ1-5	-	-	TGTGCCAGCAGCTTCCAACGGGAGTCCCAGCATTTT	CASSFQRESQHF
TRBV25-1	TRBJ1-1	-	-	TGTGCCAGCAGTGACCGGGACTATTTTGGACTGCAGAACACTGAAGCTTTCTTT	CASSDRDYFGLQNTEAFF
TRBV6-1	TRBJ1-2	TRBD1	-	TGTGCCAGCAGAGAACTCACAGACAGGGGGTTAAGTGGCTACACCTTC	CASRELTDRGLSGYTF
TRBV5-1	TRBJ1-5	-	-	TGCGCCAGCAGCGCAGCGGGAGACCTAAATCAGCCCCAGCATTTT	CASSAAGDLNQPQHF
TRBV12-3/TRBV12-4	TRBJ1-5	-	-	TGTGCCAGCAGTTTCCTAGATGGTCAGCCCCAGCATTTT	CASSFLDGQPQHF
TRBV2	TRBJ2-1	TRBD1	-	TGTGCCAGCAGAGCTCCGGGACAGGGGGCATCGTTCTTC	CASRAPGQGASFF
TRBV2	TRBJ1-6	-	-	TGTGCCAGCAGTGCGAACCTATATTCACCCCTCCACTTT	CASSANLYSPLHF
TRBV5-4	TRBJ1-4	-	-	TGTGCCAGCAGTCTGAGGGAACGTAGTAATGAAAAACTGTTTTTT	CASSLRERSNEKLFF
TRBV29-1	TRBJ2-2	TRBD1	once	TGCAGCGGGGGAGAGGGAGACAGGGGCTCTGGGGAGCTGTTTTTT	CSGGEGDRGSGELFF
TRBV7-9	TRBJ2-1	TRBD2	-	TGTGCCAGCAGCGTTGGTAGCGGGGGGGCGAATGAGCAGTTCTTC	CASSVGSGGANEQFF
TRBV9	TRBJ1-3	-	-	TGTGCCAGCAACCCTGGACGGGGATATGGAAACACCATATATTTT	CASNPGRGYGNTIYF
TRBV6-5	TRBJ1-2	-	-	TGTGCCAGCACGTCTAACTATGGCTACACCTTC	CASTSNYGYTF
TRBV10-1	TRBJ1-1	-	-	TGCGCCAGCAGTCCCTCGGGGGGAAACACTGAAGCTTTCTTT	CASSPSGGNTEAFF
TRBV5-1	TRBJ1-1	-	-	TGCGCCAGCAGCATCGGGACACATGGCACTGAAGCTTTCTTT	CASSIGTHGTEAFF
TRBV11-2	TRBJ2-1	TRBD2	-	TGTGCCAGCAGCTTTCTAGCGGGGGGGTACAATGAGCAGTTCTTC	CASSFLAGGYNEQFF
TRBV7-6	TRBJ2-5	TRBD2	-	TGTGCCAGCAGCTTAGGCCCGGGGACTAGCCTGGAGACCCAGTACTTC	CASSLGPGTSLETQYF
TRBV10-3	TRBJ2-3	TRBD2	-	TGTGCCACCCGCGTTGGTAGCGGGGGGGCAGATACGCAGTATTTT	CATRVGSGGADTQYF
TRBV5-3	TRBJ1-6	-	-	TGTGCCAGAAGCCCGGACAGAACCTATAATTCACCCCTCCACTTT	CARSPDRTYNSPLHF
TRBV6-5	TRBJ1-6	-	-	TGTGCCAGCAGTTACGGGGGGGGGACACCCCTCCACTTT	CASSYGGGTPLHF
TRBV10-3	TRBJ2-5	-	-	TGTGCCATCAGACGGGAAACCCAAGAGACCCAGTACTTC	CAIRRETQETQYF
TRBV9	TRBJ2-2	-	-	TGTGCCAGCAGCGTAGCCCCCCAGAACACCGGGGAGCTGTTTTTT	CASSVAPQNTGELFF
TRBV6-6	TRBJ1-1	-	-	TGTGCCAGCACCTCAATAGGGGGATCTGAAGCTTTCTTT	CASTSIGGSEAFF
TRBV30	TRBJ1-2	-	-	TGTGCCTGGAGTGTCGGGGAGAAGGTAGATGGCTACACCTTC	CAWSVGEKVDGYTF
TRBV6-1	TRBJ2-3	TRBD2	-	TGTGCCAGCAGTGAACAGGGCGCTAGCGGGGGGGCTAGAGATACGCAGTATTTT	CASSEQGASGGARDTQYF